This T cell receptor beta chain came from a study of siplizumab effects on memory and regulatory T cells. Study-wide results and caveats: Major contributors to the alloresponse seemed to be naive T cells, which also appeared more diverse than memory cells.

A note on this clone: The antigen is not known.

This CDR3 has 15 residues. Deletions cut 5 bases from V and 4 bases from J, with 14 bases between. CDR1 and CDR2 (germline): SGHTA, FQGTGA. TCRdb keeps only in-frame clones here, not all; method: immunoSEQ multiplex PCR. Found here are 85,000 to 130,000 clones, about 92% of them singletons; the top ten hold 0.55% to 0.85%. This receptor was taken from a human donor in good health. The chain links TRBV7-3 to TRBJ2-2; D possibly matches TRBD1 or TRBD2 (5 bases each). Specimen: Tregs sorted from blood. CDR3 in DNA: TGTGCCAGCAGCCCGGACGGGGCGAGCACCGGGGAGCTGTTTTTT. Residues: CASSPDGASTGELFF.